This T cell receptor beta chain was sequenced in a study of regulatory T cells in long-lasting Graves disease. Losses at the gene ends were 6 bases for V and 4 bases for J; bases not matched to a gene: 8. The CDR3 spans 14 residues. Germline V gene data show CDR1 as MDHEN and CDR2 as SYDVKM. Regarding time point: persistent/refractory GD, antithyroid drugs over 5 years with positive TRAb. The TCR library was made from RNA extracted from PBMCs. Library construction for TCR beta used iRepertoire HTBI primers and Arm-PCR of CDR3 regions. TCRdb passed the multiplex PCR reads through MiXCR, listing each CDR3 protein once. The sample lists roughly 450,000 distinct CDR3 sequences, 23% seen once, with 26% in the top ten. This clonotype came up many times.

The material sequenced was peripheral blood mononuclear cells (PBMCs), taken when the disease was refractory, from a patient treated with antithyroid drugs. This sequence was found in a female donor with Graves disease. The chain recombines TRBV28 with TRBJ1-2, with 7 nucleotides matching TRBD1. The CDR3 loop is CASRPTGVSYGYTF. The CDR3 DNA sequence: TGTGCCAGCAGACCCACAGGGGTTAGCTATGGCTACACCTTC.